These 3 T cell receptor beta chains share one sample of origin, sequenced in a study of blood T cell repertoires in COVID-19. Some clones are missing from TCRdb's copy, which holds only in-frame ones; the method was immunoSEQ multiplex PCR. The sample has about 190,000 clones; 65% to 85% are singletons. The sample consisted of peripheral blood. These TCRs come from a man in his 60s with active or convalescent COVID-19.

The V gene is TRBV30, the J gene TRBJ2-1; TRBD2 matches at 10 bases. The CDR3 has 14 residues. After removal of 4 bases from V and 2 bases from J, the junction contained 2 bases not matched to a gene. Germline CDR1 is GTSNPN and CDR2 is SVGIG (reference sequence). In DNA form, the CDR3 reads TGTGCCTGGATGAGCGGGAGGGCCTACAATGAGCAGTTCTTC. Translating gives CAWMSGRAYNEQFF.

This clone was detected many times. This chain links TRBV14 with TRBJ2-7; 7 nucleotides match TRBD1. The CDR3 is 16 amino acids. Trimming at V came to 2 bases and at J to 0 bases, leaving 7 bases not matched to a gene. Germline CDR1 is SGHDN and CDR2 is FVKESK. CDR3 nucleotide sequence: TGTGCCAGCAGCCAATTAAACAGGGGAAGCTCCTACGAGCAGTACTTC. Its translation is CASSQLNRGSSYEQYF.

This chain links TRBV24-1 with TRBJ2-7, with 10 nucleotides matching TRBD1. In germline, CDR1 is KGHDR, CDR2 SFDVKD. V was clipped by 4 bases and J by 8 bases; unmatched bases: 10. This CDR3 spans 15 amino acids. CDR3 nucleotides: TGTGCCACCAGTGAGCCCGGGACAGGGGAGGTTAAGCAGTACTTC. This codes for CATSEPGTGEVKQYF.